This T cell receptor (beta chain) originates from a study of T cell repertoires in cytomegalovirus infection. Study as a whole: Public TCR beta signatures provided an indication of both CMV infection and a matching HLA type.

TCRdb re-called the reads with MiXCR, one entry per CDR3 protein. The sample comprises hundreds of thousands of distinct CDR3 sequences, 20% to 25% of which are singletons, and 7% to 9% rests with the top ten. Concerning this clonotype: Its matching antigen is unknown. At one end, the junction sequence differs from germline, possibly due to a read error.

Overall study findings and caveats: HLA-C-restricted CMV clonotypes gave the most frequent clonotype in two of eight donors.

CDR1 and CDR2 (germline): SGHVS, FNYEAQ. CDR3 size: 19 residues. The chain links TRBV7-6 to TRBJ2-5; 9 bases are a match to TRBD2. The source is a human donor in good health (CMV status not recorded). Some clones in this sample may be carry-over from other donors' samples. The specimen was CD8+ T cells from PBMCs. The CDR3 region is CASSLRGLAGLSPEETQYF. Written as DNA, the CDR3 is TGTGCCAGCAGCTTAAGAGGGCTAGCGGGGCTCTCCCCAGAAGAAACCCAGTACTTC.